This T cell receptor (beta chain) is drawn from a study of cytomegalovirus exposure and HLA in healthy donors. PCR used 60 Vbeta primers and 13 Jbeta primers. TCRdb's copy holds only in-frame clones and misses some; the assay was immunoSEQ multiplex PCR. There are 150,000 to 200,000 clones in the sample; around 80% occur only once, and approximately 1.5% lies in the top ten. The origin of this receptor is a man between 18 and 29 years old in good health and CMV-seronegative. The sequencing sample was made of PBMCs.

CDR3 loop: CASRMKGGDGYTF. The CDR3 region has the DNA TGTGCCAGCAGGATGAAGGGGGGGGACGGCTACACCTTC. V gene TRBV5-6 combines with J gene TRBJ1-2, with D maybe TRBD1 (6 bases). Trimming stripped 5 bases from V and 8 bases from J, with 16 bases between. In germline, CDR1 is SGHDT, CDR2 YYEEEE. The CDR3 has 13 amino acids.